This T cell receptor beta chain was retrieved from a study of blood T cell repertoires in COVID-19 (dated by TCRdb to the early 2020s). In terms of the full investigation: Collaborator samples came from the United States, Italy and Spain and covered acute and convalescent phases of COVID-19. The material from the prospective study consisted of cDNA or gDNA derived from T cells, B-cell-depleted T cells, or PBMCs. Deeply sampled blood TCRbeta repertoires from subjects exposed to, actively infected with, or recovered from COVID-19 were included in the dataset. Samples were obtained from the ongoing ImmuneRACE study (first 160 participants) and from over a thousand subjects provided by 6 global collaborators. HLA class I and class II types, where available, came from metadata supplied by the sample provider rather than from assay-based typing. A de-identified subject ID, COVID-19 status, age in years and sex were almost always included in the sample metadata. The repertoires were made available in a free public database intended to serve as a resource for research on the immune response to SARS-CoV-2. Here is what the overall study found, with its caveats: How much clinical and demographic metadata was included differed by source and by participant, and the metadata was provided uncurated.

The collaborating institutions used their own protocols to collect whole blood in K2EDTA tubes. For TCRbeta analysis, collaborator samples were shipped as frozen whole blood, as isolated PBMCs, or as DNA extracted from either sample type. The CDR3, from cysteine to phenylalanine, totals 13 residues. The only DNA kept is the CDR3, 39 bases in frame from the first base. The junction carries 7 bases between V and J, which are trimmed by 0 bases and 7 bases respectively. According to the germline V gene, CDR1 reads LGHNA and CDR2 reads YSLEER. In regard to this clone: Its binding antigen is unknown. No much larger clonotype is one base removed from it; base qualities were not supplied.

The immunoSEQ Assay, a bias-controlled multiplex PCR, was used to amplify TCRbeta CDR3 regions from genomic DNA. As for the original processing: Nucleated cell counts per sample were estimated from amplification of reference gene primers within the assay. To quantify the absolute abundance of each unique TCRbeta CDR3 rearrangement, sequence reads were collapsed and filtered. Productive Simpson clonality was computed per sample as the square root of Simpson's diversity index over productive rearrangements. The source is immuneACCESS, and TCRdb retained only in-frame sequences with V and J called. Part of the clones is not carried over; for the studies checked, unresolved V genes explain less than half of this, and the remainder is unexplained. Clonal size and the V and J genes are those of that table, whereas D and trimming came from the DNA. Present in this sample are 200,000 to 250,000 clones, about 86% of which were seen just once. Roughly 6.3% of the sample comes from the top ten.

Sequencing was carried out using peripheral blood. The TCR originated in a man in his fifties or sixties with acute or convalescent COVID-19. The sequence joins TRBV4-3 to TRBJ1-5; the D gene is possibly TRBD1, with 5 bases matching. The nucleotides read TGCGCCAGCAGCCAAGACAGGGTGCAGCCCCAGCATTTT. Its translation reads: CASSQDRVQPQHF.